This section outlines one TCR beta chain sequence together with its context. The data stem from a study of chemoradiotherapy in HPV16-positive cancers. Study details: Candidate HPV-specific T-cell clones and common TCR motifs came from functional assays in a couple of HPV16-positive patients.

V lost 5 bases, J lost 3 bases, and 10 bases lay in between. The CDR3 length is 13 residues. Germline V gene data show CDR1 as SEHNR and CDR2 as FQNEAQ (reference sequence). Produced via immunoSEQ multiplex PCR; TCRdb's table is partial and in-frame only. The sample consists of several thousand clones, 70% to 90% of them appearing once. This TCR came from a human donor with HPV-associated anogenital cancer. This chain joins TRBV7-9 and TRBJ1-1; the D gene is possibly TRBD1 (5 bases). This material consisted of blood, taken from a patient who underwent chemoradiotherapy. Here the CDR3 DNA reads TGTGCCAGCAGCACGCAGGGTGACACTGAAGCTTTCTTT. Translated: CASSTQGDTEAFF.